This entry concerns a single TCR beta chain. This clone was picked up a small number of times. There is no known antigen for this receptor. It has no much larger one-base neighbor in the sample; base qualities were not kept. Trimming leaves V shorter by 4 bases and J shorter by 3 bases, with the junction holding 7 bases beyond the gene matches. CDR1 and CDR2 (ENHRY, SYGVKD) derive from the germline V gene. Inclusive of the bounding cysteine and phenylalanine, the CDR3 is 16 residues long. Only the CDR3 portion is preserved as DNA: 48 bases, with reading frame beginning at the first base. The sample originates from a study of T cell changes during pregnancy in multiple sclerosis (dated by TCRdb to between 2017 and 2020). Context from the whole study: The study examined how the T cell repertoire changed over the course of pregnancy in women with multiple sclerosis.

The method was the immunoSEQ multiplex PCR assay. In TCRdb, the immuneACCESS table is reduced to in-frame sequences with V and J assigned. These tables do not hold every clone; where another copy was compared, an unresolved V gene accounts for under half, and the others remain unexplained. The sample profile shows about 100,000 clones; just over 90% of them were found once. The top ten clones comprise approximately 1.2% of the sample. Sequenced here: peripheral blood, sampled in the second trimester of pregnancy. The TCR comes from a female donor with multiple sclerosis, enrolled in a pregnancy study. The rearranged segments are TRBV10-3 and TRBJ2-7, with 12 bases matching TRBD1. The CDR3 is CAISVGDRGHGYEQYF. The DNA sequence is as follows: TGTGCCATCAGTGTGGGGGACAGGGGGCATGGCTACGAGCAGTACTTC.